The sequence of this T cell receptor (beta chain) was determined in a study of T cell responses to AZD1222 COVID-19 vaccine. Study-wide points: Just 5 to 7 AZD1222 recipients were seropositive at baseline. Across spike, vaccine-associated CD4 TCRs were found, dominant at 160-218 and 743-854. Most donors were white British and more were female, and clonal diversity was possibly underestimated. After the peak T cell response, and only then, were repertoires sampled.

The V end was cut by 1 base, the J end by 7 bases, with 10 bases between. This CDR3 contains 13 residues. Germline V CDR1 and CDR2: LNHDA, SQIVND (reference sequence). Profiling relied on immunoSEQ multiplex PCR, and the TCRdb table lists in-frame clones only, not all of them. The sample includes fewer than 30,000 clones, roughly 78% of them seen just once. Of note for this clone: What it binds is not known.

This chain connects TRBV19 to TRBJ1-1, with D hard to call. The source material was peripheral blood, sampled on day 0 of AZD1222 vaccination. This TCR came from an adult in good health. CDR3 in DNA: TGTGCCAGTAGTATAGGGGGTCACCTTGAAGCTTTCTTT. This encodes CASSIGGHLEAFF.